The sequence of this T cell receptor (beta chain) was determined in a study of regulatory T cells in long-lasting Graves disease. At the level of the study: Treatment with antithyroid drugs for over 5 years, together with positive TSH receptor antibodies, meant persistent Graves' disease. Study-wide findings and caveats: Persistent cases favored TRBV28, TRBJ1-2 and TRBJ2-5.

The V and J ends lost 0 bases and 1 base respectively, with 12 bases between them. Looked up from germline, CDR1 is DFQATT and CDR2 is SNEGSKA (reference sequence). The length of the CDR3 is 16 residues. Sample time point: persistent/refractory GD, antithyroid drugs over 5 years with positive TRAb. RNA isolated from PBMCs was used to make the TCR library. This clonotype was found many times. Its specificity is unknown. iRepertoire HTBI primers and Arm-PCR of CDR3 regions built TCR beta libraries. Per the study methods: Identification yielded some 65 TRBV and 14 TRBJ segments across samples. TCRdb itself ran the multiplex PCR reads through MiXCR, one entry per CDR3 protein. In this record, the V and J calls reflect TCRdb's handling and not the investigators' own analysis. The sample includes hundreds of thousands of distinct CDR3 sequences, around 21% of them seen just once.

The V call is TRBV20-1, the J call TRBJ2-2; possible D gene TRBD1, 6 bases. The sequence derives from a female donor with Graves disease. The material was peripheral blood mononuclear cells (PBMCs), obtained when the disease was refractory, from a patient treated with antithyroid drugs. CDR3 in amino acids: CSAREASTGNTGELFF. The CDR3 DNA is TGCAGTGCTAGAGAGGCTTCGACAGGGAACACCGGGGAGCTGTTTTTT.